The rows below give T cell receptor beta chains drawn from one sample of a study of shared clonotypes between healthy human individuals. The method was immunoSEQ multiplex PCR; TCRdb's version includes in-frame clones alone and lacks a portion of them. The sample has fewer than 500,000 clones, over 60% seen once. The sequencing input was PBMCs. The receptors stem from a woman in her forties in good health. Some clones in this sample may be carry-over from other donors' samples. Each CDR3 is given with its conserved first and last residue. Fields, in order: J gene, CDR3 length, V gene, clone size, D gene, CDR3 DNA, CDR3 protein. D genes are given only for firm matches. Part of the rows lack a size; the others show once, few, many or a class for expanded clones.

j_gene: TRBJ2-3; len: 13; v_gene: TRBV27; abundance: -; d_gene: -; CDR3nt: TGTGCCAGCAGTTTTAGGTTGGCAGATACGCAGTATTTT; CDR3aa: CASSFRLADTQYF
j_gene: TRBJ2-5; len: 14; v_gene: TRBV5-6; abundance: -; d_gene: -; CDR3nt: TGTGCCAGCAGCCCCTACCGGGACCGCGTTACCCAGTACTTC; CDR3aa: CASSPYRDRVTQYF
j_gene: TRBJ2-1; len: 16; v_gene: TRBV4-1; abundance: -; d_gene: -; CDR3nt: TGCGCCAGCAGCCAAGAAAAAAGGACGGGGTACAATGAGCAGTTCTTC; CDR3aa: CASSQEKRTGYNEQFF
j_gene: TRBJ2-2; len: 14; v_gene: TRBV25-1; abundance: -; d_gene: -; CDR3nt: TGTGCCAGCAGCCCCGAATGGGCGGGCGGGGAGCTGTTTTTT; CDR3aa: CASSPEWAGGELFF
j_gene: TRBJ1-3; len: 12; v_gene: TRBV28; abundance: -; d_gene: -; CDR3nt: TGTGCCAGCAGTTTATTTGGAAACACCATATATTTT; CDR3aa: CASSLFGNTIYF
j_gene: TRBJ2-5; len: 13; v_gene: TRBV29-1; abundance: -; d_gene: -; CDR3nt: TGCAGCGTTGATCGACAGATCCAAGAGACCCAGTACTTC; CDR3aa: CSVDRQIQETQYF
j_gene: TRBJ2-7; len: 15; v_gene: TRBV15; abundance: -; d_gene: -; CDR3nt: TGTGCCACCAGCAGAGCACCTTTGTACCTGTACGAGCAGTACTTC; CDR3aa: CATSRAPLYLYEQYF
j_gene: TRBJ2-3; len: 11; v_gene: TRBV30; abundance: -; d_gene: -; CDR3nt: TGTGCCTGGAGTCCGAAGGATACGCAGTATTTT; CDR3aa: CAWSPKDTQYF
j_gene: TRBJ2-3; len: 15; v_gene: TRBV5-1; abundance: -; d_gene: TRBD2; CDR3nt: TGCGCCAGCGCTACTAGCGGGAGCGAGTCAGATACGCAGTATTTT; CDR3aa: CASATSGSESDTQYF
j_gene: TRBJ1-2; len: 17; v_gene: TRBV7-9; abundance: -; d_gene: TRBD1; CDR3nt: TGTGCCAGCAGCTTATCAGTTAAGACAGGGACTAACTATGGCTACACCTTC; CDR3aa: CASSLSVKTGTNYGYTF
j_gene: TRBJ2-3; len: 17; v_gene: TRBV25-1; abundance: once; d_gene: TRBD2; CDR3nt: TGTGCCAGCAGTGAATTGACTAGCGGGAGAGCGGGAGATACGCAGTATTTT; CDR3aa: CASSELTSGRAGDTQYF
j_gene: TRBJ2-5; len: 14; v_gene: TRBV5-1; abundance: -; d_gene: -; CDR3nt: TGCGCCAGCAGCTTATGGGGCACAGGGGAGACCCAGTACTTC; CDR3aa: CASSLWGTGETQYF
j_gene: TRBJ2-2; len: 12; v_gene: TRBV5-8; abundance: many; d_gene: -; CDR3nt: TGTGCCAGCAGCTTGGACGGGGGGGAGCTGTTTTTT; CDR3aa: CASSLDGGELFF
j_gene: TRBJ2-5; len: 15; v_gene: TRBV5-4; abundance: -; d_gene: -; CDR3nt: TGTGCCAGCAGCTTCCCCCTAGGAGGGCGCGAGACCCAGTACTTC; CDR3aa: CASSFPLGGRETQYF
j_gene: TRBJ2-2; len: 17; v_gene: TRBV7-2; abundance: -; d_gene: TRBD2; CDR3nt: TGTGCCAGCAGAGAAAGAGCGGGAGGGGCGAACACCGGGGAGCTGTTTTTT; CDR3aa: CASRERAGGANTGELFF
j_gene: TRBJ1-3; len: 14; v_gene: TRBV30; abundance: -; d_gene: -; CDR3nt: TGTGCCTGGGGGAGAGGCCAGAATGGAAACACCATATATTTT; CDR3aa: CAWGRGQNGNTIYF
j_gene: TRBJ2-5; len: 11; v_gene: TRBV7-8; abundance: -; d_gene: -; CDR3nt: TGTGCCAGCAGGGGGTGGGAGACCCAGTACTTC; CDR3aa: CASRGWETQYF
j_gene: TRBJ2-7; len: 14; v_gene: TRBV30; abundance: few; d_gene: -; CDR3nt: TGTGCCTGGAGCAAAGGGGGAAGCTCCTACGAGCAGTACTTC; CDR3aa: CAWSKGGSSYEQYF
j_gene: TRBJ2-1; len: 12; v_gene: TRBV29-1; abundance: -; d_gene: -; CDR3nt: TGCAGCACGACAGTTACCTACAATGAGCAGTTCTTC; CDR3aa: CSTTVTYNEQFF
j_gene: TRBJ2-7; len: 14; v_gene: TRBV19; abundance: -; d_gene: TRBD1; CDR3nt: TGTGCCAGTAGTATCGGGACAGCACTTGGTGAGCAGTACTTC; CDR3aa: CASSIGTALGEQYF
j_gene: TRBJ2-7; len: 12; v_gene: TRBV10-3; abundance: -; d_gene: -; CDR3nt: TGTGCCATCAGGGGGGACCCCTACGAGCAGTACTTC; CDR3aa: CAIRGDPYEQYF
j_gene: TRBJ2-1; len: 14; v_gene: TRBV27; abundance: once; d_gene: TRBD1; CDR3nt: TGTGCCAGCAGTTTAACCGGGACAGGGGGCGGGCAGTTCTTC; CDR3aa: CASSLTGTGGGQFF
j_gene: TRBJ1-3; len: 15; v_gene: TRBV19; abundance: -; d_gene: TRBD1; CDR3nt: TGTGCCAGTAGTAACCGGGACAGAGGAGGAAACACCATATATTTT; CDR3aa: CASSNRDRGGNTIYF
j_gene: TRBJ2-7; len: 14; v_gene: TRBV7-9; abundance: -; d_gene: -; CDR3nt: TGTGCCAGCAGCTTCACGGCAGGAATCGACGAGCAGTACTTC; CDR3aa: CASSFTAGIDEQYF
j_gene: TRBJ1-5; len: 13; v_gene: TRBV19; abundance: -; d_gene: -; CDR3nt: TGTGCCAGCGCCGGGGGGGCAGGTCAGCCCCAGCATTTT; CDR3aa: CASAGGAGQPQHF
j_gene: TRBJ2-7; len: 18; v_gene: TRBV5-4; abundance: -; d_gene: TRBD1; CDR3nt: TGTGCCAGCAGCTTGGGCCGGGACAGGGCCACTCGCTCCTACGAGCAGTACTTC; CDR3aa: CASSLGRDRATRSYEQYF
j_gene: TRBJ1-5; len: 17; v_gene: TRBV28; abundance: -; d_gene: TRBD1; CDR3nt: TGTGCCAGCAGTTTATATCGGACAGGGGGCCGCAATCAGCCCCAGCATTTT; CDR3aa: CASSLYRTGGRNQPQHF
j_gene: TRBJ2-7; len: 14; v_gene: TRBV6-1; abundance: -; d_gene: -; CDR3nt: TGTGCCACCCGGGAATGGGGTGCCCAGAACGAGCAGTACTTC; CDR3aa: CATREWGAQNEQYF
j_gene: TRBJ2-1; len: 14; v_gene: TRBV11-2; abundance: -; d_gene: TRBD2; CDR3nt: TGTGCCAGCAGCGCTCGACTAGCGACAAGTGAGCAGTTCTTC; CDR3aa: CASSARLATSEQFF
j_gene: TRBJ2-2; len: 15; v_gene: TRBV2; abundance: -; d_gene: TRBD2; CDR3nt: TGTGCCAGCAGTGCGGCGGGAGGCAACACCGGGGAGCTGTTTTTT; CDR3aa: CASSAAGGNTGELFF
j_gene: TRBJ1-1; len: 13; v_gene: TRBV29-1; abundance: -; d_gene: TRBD1; CDR3nt: TGCAGCACCCGACAGGGGTTGGGTTTTGAAGCTTTCTTT; CDR3aa: CSTRQGLGFEAFF
j_gene: TRBJ1-3; len: 14; v_gene: TRBV30; abundance: -; d_gene: -; CDR3nt: TGTGCCTGGAGCGCAGGACTCTCTGGAAACACCATATATTTT; CDR3aa: CAWSAGLSGNTIYF
j_gene: TRBJ2-1; len: 16; v_gene: TRBV7-8; abundance: -; d_gene: TRBD2; CDR3nt: TGTGCCAGCAGCTCATTCACTAGCGGGGGGTACAATGAGCAGTTCTTC; CDR3aa: CASSSFTSGGYNEQFF
j_gene: TRBJ2-7; len: 14; v_gene: TRBV5-1; abundance: -; d_gene: TRBD1; CDR3nt: TGCGCCAGCAGCCAGGGACAGGGTCCCTACGAGCAGTACTTC; CDR3aa: CASSQGQGPYEQYF
j_gene: TRBJ2-3; len: 17; v_gene: TRBV5-1; abundance: -; d_gene: -; CDR3nt: TGCGCCAGCAGCTTGGTTGGTAACTTCAACCCCACAGATACGCAGTATTTT; CDR3aa: CASSLVGNFNPTDTQYF
j_gene: TRBJ1-1; len: 16; v_gene: TRBV21-1; abundance: -; d_gene: -; CDR3nt: TGTGCCAGCAGCAAAAACCCGGGGGCGTGGAGCACTGAAGCTTTCTTT; CDR3aa: CASSKNPGAWSTEAFF
j_gene: TRBJ2-1; len: 15; v_gene: TRBV11-2; abundance: -; d_gene: TRBD2; CDR3nt: TGTGCCAGCAGCTCGTTAGCGGGAGGGCTAGGTGAGCAGTTCTTC; CDR3aa: CASSSLAGGLGEQFF
j_gene: TRBJ2-7; len: 16; v_gene: TRBV5-1; abundance: -; d_gene: TRBD2; CDR3nt: TGCGCCAGCAGCTTGACACTAGCGGGAGGGCCAAACGAGCAGTACTTC; CDR3aa: CASSLTLAGGPNEQYF
j_gene: TRBJ1-2; len: 12; v_gene: TRBV12-2; abundance: few; d_gene: -; CDR3nt: TGTGCAAGTCGCCGGGGGAACTATGGCTACACCTTC; CDR3aa: CASRRGNYGYTF
j_gene: TRBJ1-3; len: 15; v_gene: TRBV30; abundance: -; d_gene: -; CDR3nt: TGTGCCTGGAGTCTCGGACAGACTAAAGGAAACACCATATATTTT; CDR3aa: CAWSLGQTKGNTIYF
j_gene: TRBJ2-7; len: 14; v_gene: TRBV28; abundance: -; d_gene: -; CDR3nt: TGTGCCAGCAGTTTACTGGGCGCCGCCTACGAGCAGTACTTC; CDR3aa: CASSLLGAAYEQYF
j_gene: TRBJ2-3; len: 13; v_gene: TRBV5-4; abundance: -; d_gene: -; CDR3nt: TGTGCCAGCAGCTTGGACGGGTCGGGAGTTCAGTATTTT; CDR3aa: CASSLDGSGVQYF
j_gene: TRBJ1-6; len: 15; v_gene: TRBV18; abundance: -; d_gene: -; CDR3nt: TGTGCCAGCTCACCGGTAGAGTCCTATAATTCACCCCTCCACTTT; CDR3aa: CASSPVESYNSPLHF
j_gene: TRBJ2-7; len: 15; v_gene: TRBV5-1; abundance: -; d_gene: -; CDR3nt: TGCGCCAGCAAACCCCTGGCTAGCGAAAGCTACGAGCAGTACTTC; CDR3aa: CASKPLASESYEQYF
j_gene: TRBJ1-1; len: 13; v_gene: TRBV18; abundance: few; d_gene: -; CDR3nt: TGTGCCAGCTCACCACTGGATGACACTGAAGCTTTCTTT; CDR3aa: CASSPLDDTEAFF
j_gene: TRBJ2-7; len: 13; v_gene: TRBV6-1; abundance: -; d_gene: -; CDR3nt: TGTGCCAGCAGTGGGATCCACTCCTACGAGCAGTACTTC; CDR3aa: CASSGIHSYEQYF
j_gene: TRBJ2-7; len: 15; v_gene: TRBV9; abundance: -; d_gene: -; CDR3nt: TGTGCCAGCAGTGCCTTTGGGGACCAGGGCCACGAGCAGTACTTC; CDR3aa: CASSAFGDQGHEQYF